Listed below are T cell receptor beta chains from one sample, sequenced in a study of early T cells in non-severe SARS-CoV-2 infection. TCRdb independently ran MiXCR on the 5' RACE reads; one entry per CDR3 protein. The sample has 80,000 or so distinct CDR3 sequences, approximately 10% seen once; the top ten hold 9.5% to 15%. The sequences come from whole blood, collected at baseline. Every receptor here comes from an adult who was a healthcare worker with PCR-confirmed SARS-CoV-2 infection or an uninfected control (not recorded which). The CDR3 runs from the conserved cysteine through the conserved F or W. D genes are given only for firm matches. Part of the rows lack a size; the others show once, few, many or a class for expanded clones.

CDR3nt,CDR3aa,v_gene,j_gene,d_gene,abundance
TGTGCCAGCTCACCACGAGACAGACTCACAGATACGCAGTATTTT,CASSPRDRLTDTQYF,TRBV18,TRBJ2-3,-,-
TGTGCCAGCAGTCGCTCCTATAATTCACCCCTCCACTTT,CASSRSYNSPLHF,TRBV11-1,TRBJ1-6,-,-
TGTGCCAGCAGCGGTCAAGGACGCGATTCACCCCTCCACTTT,CASSGQGRDSPLHF,TRBV9,TRBJ1-6,-,many
TGTGCCAGCAGCCCTGGGTGGGCCGGGGAGCTGTTTTTT,CASSPGWAGELFF,TRBV7-3,TRBJ2-2,-,-
TGTGCCAGCAGCTTCCCCCTCCAACAGAGGCCTGAAGCTTTCTTT,CASSFPLQQRPEAFF,TRBV7-6,TRBJ1-1,-,few
TGCGCCAGCAGCGAGACAGTTGCCACTGAAGCTTTCTTT,CASSETVATEAFF,TRBV5-1,TRBJ1-1,-,many
TGCAGCGTTGCTGGGGAAGAGACCCAGTACTTC,CSVAGEETQYF,TRBV29-1,TRBJ2-5,-,-
TGCAGTGTTACTAGTATGGTCCACGAGCAGTACTTC,CSVTSMVHEQYF,TRBV20-1,TRBJ2-7,-,few
TGTGCCAGCAGCGCCGACAGGATCGGCTATGGCTACACCTTC,CASSADRIGYGYTF,TRBV12-3/TRBV12-4,TRBJ1-2,-,few
TGTGCCAGCAGCTTTTTAACCACCGGGAACACTGAAGCTTTCTTT,CASSFLTTGNTEAFF,TRBV13,TRBJ1-1,-,many
TGTGCCAGCAGCTCGGACAGGGCGGCGGCAATCCAAGAGACCCAGTACTTC,CASSSDRAAAIQETQYF,TRBV5-4,TRBJ2-5,TRBD1,few
TGTGCCAGCAGCCCTAGCGGGGGGCGCACAGATACGCAGTATTTT,CASSPSGGRTDTQYF,TRBV12-3/TRBV12-4,TRBJ2-3,TRBD2,few
TGTGCCAGCAGCTTACCCAGACAGGGGGGATCCTATGGCTACACCTTC,CASSLPRQGGSYGYTF,TRBV7-2,TRBJ1-2,TRBD1,many
TGTGCCAGCCAGCATGGGGACTACCGGGGTGAGCAGTTCTTC,CASQHGDYRGEQFF,TRBV7-2,TRBJ2-1,TRBD2,few
TGCAGTGCCCCGCTAGCGGACAATGAGCAGTTCTTC,CSAPLADNEQFF,TRBV20-1,TRBJ2-1,TRBD2,many
TGTGCCAGCAGCTTCCGGGACAGTACCACAGATACGCAGTATTTT,CASSFRDSTTDTQYF,TRBV2,TRBJ2-3,TRBD1,-
TGTGCCAGCACCCAAGGGACTAGCGCTCTGTATTTT,CASTQGTSALYF,TRBV7-3,TRBJ2-3,TRBD2,many
TGTGCCAGCAGCATACCAGGGAACACAGATACGCAGTATTTT,CASSIPGNTDTQYF,TRBV28,TRBJ2-3,-,-
TGCAGTGCTAGAACCCCGGGCAGGGAAACAGATACGCAGTATTTT,CSARTPGRETDTQYF,TRBV20-1,TRBJ2-3,-,-
TGTGCCAGCTCACCACCGGGGACAGGGCCTTATGGCTACACCTTC,CASSPPGTGPYGYTF,TRBV18,TRBJ1-2,TRBD1,-
TGTGCCAGCACCAACTTGGGGGACTATGGCTACACCTTC,CASTNLGDYGYTF,TRBV9,TRBJ1-2,-,few
TGCAGCGTCCTTCTTGATGGCTACACCTTC,CSVLLDGYTF,TRBV29-1,TRBJ1-2,-,-
TGTGCCAGCAGCCCAATCCTTAGACAGGGCGACGACGAGCAGTACTTC,CASSPILRQGDDEQYF,TRBV6-1,TRBJ2-7,TRBD1,many
TGTGCCAGCTCACCCGCCCGCCAGACGGGTGAAAAACTGTTTTTT,CASSPARQTGEKLFF,TRBV18,TRBJ1-4,-,-
TGTGCCATCTGTGGACAGGAGTGCTACGAGCAGTACTTC,CAICGQECYEQYF,TRBV10-3,TRBJ2-7,TRBD1,few
TGTGCCAGCAGTGCTGGACAGGGAGAAATTACCGGGGAGCTGTTTTTT,CASSAGQGEITGELFF,TRBV12-3/TRBV12-4,TRBJ2-2,TRBD1,many
TGTGCCAGTAGACGTGACTTGAGCTCCTACGAGCAGTACTTC,CASRRDLSSYEQYF,TRBV7-9,TRBJ2-7,-,many
TGTGCCAGCAGGGCAAAGACAGGGGGCAGGATCCAGCCCCAGCATTTT,CASRAKTGGRIQPQHF,TRBV2,TRBJ1-5,TRBD1,-
TGTGCCAGCAGCCAATCGGGGGCTGGAAACACCATATATTTT,CASSQSGAGNTIYF,TRBV16,TRBJ1-3,-,few
TGTGCCAGCAGTTGGGCGGCAGAATCCTATGGCTACACCTTC,CASSWAAESYGYTF,TRBV28,TRBJ1-2,-,-
TGTGCCAGCAGTTTACTCCCAGATACAGATACGCAGTATTTT,CASSLLPDTDTQYF,TRBV28,TRBJ2-3,-,-
TGTGCCAGCAGCCCGGACAGGGCCGACGGGGAGCTGTTTTTT,CASSPDRADGELFF,TRBV11-1,TRBJ2-2,TRBD1,many
TGTGCCAGCAGCTTAGGGGAGGACACTGAAGCTTTCTTT,CASSLGEDTEAFF,TRBV7-3,TRBJ1-1,-,-
TGTGCCAGCAGCTTAAGGAGAGCCATGAACACTGAAGCTTTCTTT,CASSLRRAMNTEAFF,TRBV7-2,TRBJ1-1,-,few
TGTGCCAGCAGCTTCACGGGTTCGAACACTGAAGTTTTCTTT,CASSFTGSNTEVFF,TRBV7-9,TRBJ1-1,-,few
TGTGCCAGCAGCCTAGACAGGGCCTTCACAGATACGCAGTATTTT,CASSLDRAFTDTQYF,TRBV6-1,TRBJ2-3,TRBD1,-
TGTGCCAGCAGTGAGGCCAGGAAGGGAGCTTTCTTT,CASSEARKGAFF,TRBV25-1,TRBJ1-1,-,many
TGTGCCAGCAGTATCGCGGGGGAACCTGAAGCTTTCTTT,CASSIAGEPEAFF,TRBV27,TRBJ1-1,-,few
TGTGCCAGCAGCTTACAGGGATTCTACAATGAGCAGTTCTTC,CASSLQGFYNEQFF,TRBV11-2,TRBJ2-1,-,few
TGTGCCAGCTCACCACAAACAGGCGATCAGCCCCAGCATTTT,CASSPQTGDQPQHF,TRBV18,TRBJ1-5,-,many
TGTGCCAGCAGTTTGAGAGGGGAGCAGTTCTTC,CASSLRGEQFF,TRBV12-3/TRBV12-4,TRBJ2-1,-,many
TGTGCCATCAGTGATACCAGGGAGGATCTCACCAAAAACATTCAGTACTTC,CAISDTREDLTKNIQYF,TRBV10-3,TRBJ2-4,-,-